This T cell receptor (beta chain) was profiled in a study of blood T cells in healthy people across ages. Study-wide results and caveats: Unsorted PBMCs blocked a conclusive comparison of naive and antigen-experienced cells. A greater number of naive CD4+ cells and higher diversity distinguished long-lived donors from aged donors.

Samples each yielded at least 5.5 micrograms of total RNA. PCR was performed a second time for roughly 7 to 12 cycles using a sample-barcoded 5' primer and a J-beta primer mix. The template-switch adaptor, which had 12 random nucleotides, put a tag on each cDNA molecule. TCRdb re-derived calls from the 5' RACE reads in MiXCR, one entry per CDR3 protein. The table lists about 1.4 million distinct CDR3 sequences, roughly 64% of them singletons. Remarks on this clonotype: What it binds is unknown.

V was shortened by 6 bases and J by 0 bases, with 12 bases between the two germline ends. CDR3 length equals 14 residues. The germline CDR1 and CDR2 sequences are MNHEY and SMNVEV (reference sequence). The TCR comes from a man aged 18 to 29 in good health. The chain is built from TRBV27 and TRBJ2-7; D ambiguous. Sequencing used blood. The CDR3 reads CASRGGATSYEQYF. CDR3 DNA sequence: TGTGCCAGCAGAGGCGGAGCGACCTCCTACGAGCAGTACTTC.